A selection of T cell receptor beta chains follows, all from one sample in a study of T-cell reconstitution after alpha-beta-depleted transplantation in children. TCRdb re-called the PCR reads with MiXCR, one entry per CDR3 protein. The top ten hold around 41% of the sample, which has approximately 350,000 distinct CDR3 sequences, under 20% seen once. The sequencing here drew on PBMCs, mostly from graft donor cells, taken 360 days after TCRalphabeta/CD19-depleted stem cell transplant. All receptors derive from a male patient between 2 and 10 years old who had a stem cell transplant for acute lymphoblastic leukemia, so the T cells may come from the graft donor. The conserved cysteine and the conserved F or W are not part of the CDR3 here. Fields, in order: J gene, clone size, V gene, CDR3 protein. The size field is filled for only some rows; it gives once, few, many or a size class.

TRBJ2-2	NA	TRBV7-6	ASSSPGNTGELF
TRBJ2-7	few	TRBV29-1	SVVGGAGYEQY
TRBJ2-1	NA	TRBV10-3	AISALAGYNEQF
TRBJ2-5	many	TRBV18	ASSPLQGARETQY
TRBJ2-2	NA	TRBV12-3/TRBV12-4	GSTLTGGAYTGELF
TRBJ2-5	few	TRBV4-1	ASSSISGAAETQY
TRBJ2-1	NA	TRBV3-1	ASSQVSGGGGEQF
TRBJ2-1	NA	TRBV3-1	ASSPPPVLAGSPSQF
TRBJ1-2	NA	TRBV29-1	SVEKPSSYGYT
TRBJ2-3	NA	TRBV4-2	ASSHHRGRATDTQY
TRBJ2-3	NA	TRBV12-3/TRBV12-4	ASSLVLGQPPDTQY
TRBJ2-1	many	TRBV4-2	ASSQSLANEQF
TRBJ2-1	NA	TRBV5-1	ASSHGTGPYNEQF
TRBJ2-5	few	TRBV20-1	SAPPLSVTQETQY
TRBJ2-3	many	TRBV5-5	ASSLFSTWASSTDTQY
TRBJ2-3	many	TRBV4-3	ASSQAVGSTDTQY
TRBJ1-3	few	TRBV18	ASSPRIGTSGNTIY
TRBJ2-7	NA	TRBV12-5	ASGLVPSYEQY
TRBJ2-3	few	TRBV29-1	SVERDTQY
TRBJ1-5	NA	TRBV9	ASSPGQGALSQPQH
TRBJ2-5	many	TRBV28	ASRPPVRQETQY
TRBJ2-7	few	TRBV27	ASQGFPSYEQY